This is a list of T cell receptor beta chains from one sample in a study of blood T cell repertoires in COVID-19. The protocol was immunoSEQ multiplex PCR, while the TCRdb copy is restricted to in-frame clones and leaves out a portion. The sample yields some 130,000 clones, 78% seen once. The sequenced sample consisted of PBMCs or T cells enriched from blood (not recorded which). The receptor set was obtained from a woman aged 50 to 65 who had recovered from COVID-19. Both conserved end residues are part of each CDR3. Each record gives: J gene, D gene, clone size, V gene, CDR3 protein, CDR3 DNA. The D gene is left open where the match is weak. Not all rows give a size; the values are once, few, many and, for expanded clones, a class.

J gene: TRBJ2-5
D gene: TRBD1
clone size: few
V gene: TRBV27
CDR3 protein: CASSSAGQEETQYF
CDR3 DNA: TGTGCCAGCAGTTCCGCTGGACAGGAAGAGACCCAGTACTTC

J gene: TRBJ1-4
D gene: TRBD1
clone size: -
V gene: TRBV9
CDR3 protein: CASSGQGAPPYEKLFF
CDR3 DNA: TGTGCCAGCAGCGGACAGGGGGCGCCACCTTATGAAAAACTGTTTTTT

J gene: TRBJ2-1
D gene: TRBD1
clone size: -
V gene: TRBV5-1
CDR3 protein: CASSRQGYSYNEQFF
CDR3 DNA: TGCGCCAGCAGCCGACAGGGGTACTCCTACAATGAGCAGTTCTTC

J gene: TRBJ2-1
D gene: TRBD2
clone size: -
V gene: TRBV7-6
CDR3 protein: CASSYGLAGGLYNEQFF
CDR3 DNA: TGTGCCAGCAGCTATGGACTAGCGGGGGGACTATACAATGAGCAGTTCTTC

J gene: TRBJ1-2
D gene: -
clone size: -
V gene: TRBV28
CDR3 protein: CASSGGSVNYGYTF
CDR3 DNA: TGTGCCAGCAGCGGAGGTTCGGTGAACTATGGCTACACCTTC

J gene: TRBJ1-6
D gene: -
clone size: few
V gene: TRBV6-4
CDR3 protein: CASSEYGFGSPLHF
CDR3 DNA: TGTGCCAGCAGTGAATATGGTTTCGGTTCACCCCTCCACTTT

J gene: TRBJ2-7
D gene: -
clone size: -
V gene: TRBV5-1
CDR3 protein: CASSLDYNEQYF
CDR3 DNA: TGCGCCAGCTCCTTGGACTATAACGAGCAGTACTTC

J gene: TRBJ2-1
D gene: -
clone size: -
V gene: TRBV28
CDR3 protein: CASGGARGLNEQFF
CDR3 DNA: TGTGCCAGCGGGGGGGCCCGGGGGTTGAATGAGCAGTTCTTC

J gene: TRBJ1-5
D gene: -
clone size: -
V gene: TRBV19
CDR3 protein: CASSRGFNQPQHF
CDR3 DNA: TGTGCCAGTAGTCGGGGTTTTAATCAGCCCCAGCATTTT

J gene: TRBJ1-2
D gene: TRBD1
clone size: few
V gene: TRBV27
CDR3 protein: CASSLFSDRVHYGYTF
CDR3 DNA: TGTGCCAGCAGTTTATTCTCGGACAGGGTTCACTATGGCTACACCTTC

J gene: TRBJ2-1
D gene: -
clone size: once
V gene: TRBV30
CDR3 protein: CAWSSGYNEQFF
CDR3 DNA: TGTGCCTGGAGTTCGGGCTACAATGAGCAGTTCTTC

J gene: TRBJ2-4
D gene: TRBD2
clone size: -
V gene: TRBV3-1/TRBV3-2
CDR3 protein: CASSQGGEDIQYF
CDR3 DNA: TGTGCCAGCAGCCAGGGGGGGGAGGACATTCAGTACTTC

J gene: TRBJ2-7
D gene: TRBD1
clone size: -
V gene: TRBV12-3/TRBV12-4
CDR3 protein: CASSTSQGDEQYF
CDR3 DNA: TGTGCCAGCAGTACATCCCAGGGGGATGAGCAGTACTTC

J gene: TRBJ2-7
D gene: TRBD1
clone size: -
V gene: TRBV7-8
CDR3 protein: CASSSRGHSYEQYF
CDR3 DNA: TGTGCCAGCAGCTCGAGGGGGCACTCCTACGAGCAGTACTTC

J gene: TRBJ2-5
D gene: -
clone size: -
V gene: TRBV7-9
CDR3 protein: CASSLIGNEETQYF
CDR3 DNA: TGTGCCAGCAGCTTAATCGGGAATGAAGAGACCCAGTACTTC

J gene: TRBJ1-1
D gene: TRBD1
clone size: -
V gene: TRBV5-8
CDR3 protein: CASSLYRGTEAFF
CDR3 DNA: TGTGCCAGCAGCTTGTACAGGGGAACTGAAGCTTTCTTT

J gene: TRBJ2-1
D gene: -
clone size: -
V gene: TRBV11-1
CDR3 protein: CASNVGTVGFNEQFF
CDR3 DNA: TGTGCCAGTAATGTCGGCACGGTGGGCTTCAATGAGCAGTTCTTC

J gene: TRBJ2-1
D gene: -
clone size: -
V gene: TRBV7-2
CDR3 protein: CASSALASIGYNEQFF
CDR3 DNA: TGTGCCAGCAGCGCCTTAGCCTCCATTGGGTACAATGAGCAGTTCTTC

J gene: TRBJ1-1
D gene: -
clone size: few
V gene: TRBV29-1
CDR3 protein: CSGNRVGITEAFF
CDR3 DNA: TGCAGCGGGAACAGGGTCGGGATCACTGAAGCTTTCTTT

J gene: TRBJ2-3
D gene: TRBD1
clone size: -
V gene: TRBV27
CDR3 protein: CASSPRTGPTDTQYF
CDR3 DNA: TGTGCCAGCAGTCCACGGACAGGTCCCACAGATACGCAGTATTTT

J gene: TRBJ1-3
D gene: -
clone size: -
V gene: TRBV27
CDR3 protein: CASRLNRNTIYF
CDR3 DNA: TGTGCCAGCAGACTAAACAGAAACACCATATATTTT

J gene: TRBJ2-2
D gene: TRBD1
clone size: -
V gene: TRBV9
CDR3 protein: CASSVSIGQGEPGELFF
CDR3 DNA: TGTGCCAGCAGCGTATCAATCGGACAGGGGGAACCCGGGGAGCTGTTTTTT

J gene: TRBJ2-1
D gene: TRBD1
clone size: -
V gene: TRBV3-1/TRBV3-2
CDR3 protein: CASSQGTGGYNEQFF
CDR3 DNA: TGTGCCAGCAGCCAAGGGACAGGGGGTTACAATGAGCAGTTCTTC

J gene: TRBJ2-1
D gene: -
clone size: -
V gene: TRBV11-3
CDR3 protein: CASSSTGIEQFF
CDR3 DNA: TGTGCCAGCAGCTCCACAGGGATTGAGCAGTTCTTC

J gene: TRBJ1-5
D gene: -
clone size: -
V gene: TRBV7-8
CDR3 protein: CASSFQGLGSNQPQHF
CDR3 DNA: TGTGCCAGCAGCTTTCAGGGGTTGGGTAGCAATCAGCCCCAGCATTTT

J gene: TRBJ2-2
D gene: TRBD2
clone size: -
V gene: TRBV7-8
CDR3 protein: CASSFLGGGNPNTGELFF
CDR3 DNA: TGTGCCAGCAGCTTCCTTGGCGGGGGGAATCCGAACACCGGGGAGCTGTTTTTT

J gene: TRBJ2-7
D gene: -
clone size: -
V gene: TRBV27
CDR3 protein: CASSLQGSHEQYF
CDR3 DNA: TGTGCCAGCAGTTTACAGGGTAGCCACGAGCAGTACTTC

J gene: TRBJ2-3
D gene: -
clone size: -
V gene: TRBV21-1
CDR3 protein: CASSKVGRGPTRDTQYF
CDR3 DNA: TGTGCCAGCAGCAAAGTGGGGCGGGGGCCCACTCGGGATACGCAGTATTTT

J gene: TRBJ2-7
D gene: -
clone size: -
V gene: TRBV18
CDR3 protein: CASSPPATGVGEQYF
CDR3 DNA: TGTGCCAGCTCACCACCGGCGACAGGTGTAGGTGAGCAGTACTTC

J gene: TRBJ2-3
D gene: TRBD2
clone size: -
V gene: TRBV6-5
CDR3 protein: CASSFSGGRTDTQYF
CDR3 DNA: TGTGCCAGCAGTTTCTCGGGGGGGCGCACAGATACGCAGTATTTT

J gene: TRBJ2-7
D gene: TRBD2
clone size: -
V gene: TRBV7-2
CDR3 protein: CASSLATGGGLAGSPYEQYF
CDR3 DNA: TGTGCCAGCAGCTTAGCGACGGGAGGGGGACTAGCGGGGAGCCCCTACGAGCAGTACTTC

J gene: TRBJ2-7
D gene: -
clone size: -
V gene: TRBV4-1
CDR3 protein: CASSQVAQGLRYEQYF
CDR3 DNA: TGCGCCAGCAGCCAAGTTGCGCAGGGGTTAAGGTACGAGCAGTACTTC

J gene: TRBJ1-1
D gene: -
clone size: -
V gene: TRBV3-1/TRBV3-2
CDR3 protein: CASSTTGYTEAFF
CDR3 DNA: TGTGCCAGCAGCACTACAGGGTACACTGAAGCTTTCTTT

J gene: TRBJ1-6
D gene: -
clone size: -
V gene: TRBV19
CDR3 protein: CASSRQNNSPLHF
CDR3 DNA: TGTGCCAGTAGTAGACAAAATAATTCACCCCTCCACTTT

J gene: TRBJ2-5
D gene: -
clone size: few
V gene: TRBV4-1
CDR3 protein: CASSQDPGLQETQYF
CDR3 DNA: TGCGCCAGCAGCCAAGATCCGGGACTCCAAGAGACCCAGTACTTC

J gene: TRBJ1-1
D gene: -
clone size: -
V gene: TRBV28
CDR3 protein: CASLTSGDTEAFF
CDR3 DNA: TGTGCCAGCCTGACATCGGGGGACACTGAAGCTTTCTTT

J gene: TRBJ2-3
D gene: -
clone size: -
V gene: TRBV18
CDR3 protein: CASSPAGGRSTDTQYF
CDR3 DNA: TGTGCCAGCTCACCAGCCGGGGGGCGTAGCACAGATACGCAGTATTTT

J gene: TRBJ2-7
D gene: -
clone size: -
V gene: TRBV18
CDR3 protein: CASSPQPRLTYEQYF
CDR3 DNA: TGTGCCAGCTCACCACAGCCTCGTCTAACCTACGAGCAGTACTTC

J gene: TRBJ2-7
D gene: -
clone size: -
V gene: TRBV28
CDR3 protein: CASSLTFGGQPYEQYF
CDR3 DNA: TGTGCCAGCAGTTTAACCTTCGGCGGACAACCCTACGAGCAGTACTTC

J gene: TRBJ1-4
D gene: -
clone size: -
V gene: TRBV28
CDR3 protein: CASSLPGILTAVNEKLFF
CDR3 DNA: TGTGCCAGCAGTTTACCTGGCATCTTGACAGCCGTTAATGAAAAACTGTTTTTT

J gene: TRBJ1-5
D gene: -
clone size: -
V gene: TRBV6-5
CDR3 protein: CASSCQPQHF
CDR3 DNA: TGTGCCAGCAGCTGTCAGCCCCAGCATTTT

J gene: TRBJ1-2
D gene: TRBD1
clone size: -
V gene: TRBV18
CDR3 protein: CASSPSATGSGGYTF
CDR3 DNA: TGTGCCAGCTCACCCTCAGCGACAGGGTCGGGCGGCTACACCTTC

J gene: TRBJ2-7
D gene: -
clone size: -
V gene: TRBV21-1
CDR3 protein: CASSPYLEQGVEQYF
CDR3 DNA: TGTGCCAGCAGCCCATACCTGGAACAGGGGGTCGAGCAGTACTTC

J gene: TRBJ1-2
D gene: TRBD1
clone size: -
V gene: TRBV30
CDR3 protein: CAWSPRTGGGGYTF
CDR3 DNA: TGTGCCTGGAGTCCTCGGACAGGGGGCGGAGGCTACACCTTC

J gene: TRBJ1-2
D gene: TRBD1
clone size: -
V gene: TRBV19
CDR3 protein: CASTRRDRGAYGYTF
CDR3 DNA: TGTGCCAGTACCCGCCGGGACAGGGGGGCCTATGGCTACACCTTC

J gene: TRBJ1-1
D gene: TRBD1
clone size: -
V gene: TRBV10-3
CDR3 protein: CAISKATGGTGGYTEAFF
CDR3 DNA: TGTGCCATCAGCAAGGCAACTGGCGGGACAGGGGGCTACACTGAAGCTTTCTTT

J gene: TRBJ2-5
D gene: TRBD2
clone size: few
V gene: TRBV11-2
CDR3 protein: CASSLTSSRETQYF
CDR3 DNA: TGTGCCAGCAGCTTGACTAGCAGCCGAGAGACCCAGTACTTC

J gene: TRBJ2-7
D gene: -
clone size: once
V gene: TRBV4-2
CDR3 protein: CASSQDETRGHEQYF
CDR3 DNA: TGTGCCAGCAGCCAAGATGAGACCAGGGGCCACGAGCAGTACTTC

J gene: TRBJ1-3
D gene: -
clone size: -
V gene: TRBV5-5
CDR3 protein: CASSSRGQSSGNTIYF
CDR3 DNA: TGTGCCAGCAGCTCCCGTGGACAGAGCTCTGGAAACACCATATATTTT

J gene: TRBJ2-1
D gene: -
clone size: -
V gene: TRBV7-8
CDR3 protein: CASSAREYNEQFF
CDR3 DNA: TGTGCCAGCAGCGCGAGAGAGTACAATGAGCAGTTCTTC

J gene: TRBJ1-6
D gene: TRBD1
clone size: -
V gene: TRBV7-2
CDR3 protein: CASSQRTGGLGSPLHF
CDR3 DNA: TGTGCCAGCAGCCAAAGGACAGGGGGCTTGGGATCACCCCTCCACTTT

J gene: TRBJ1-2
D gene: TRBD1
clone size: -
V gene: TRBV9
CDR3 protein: CASSPRLGQGSYTF
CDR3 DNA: TGTGCCAGCAGCCCGCGACTTGGACAGGGGTCCTACACCTTC

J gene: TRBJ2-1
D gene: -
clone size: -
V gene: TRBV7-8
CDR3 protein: CASSPPGRTINEQFF
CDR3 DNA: TGTGCCAGCAGCCCCCCGGGTAGGACAATTAATGAGCAGTTCTTC